This TCR beta chain was retrieved from a study of breast tumors, draining lymph nodes, adjacent tissues. The study's findings and limits: Tumor and nontumor repertoires were significantly more similar in luminal-like than in basal-like breast cancer. The data were judged consistent with most tumor T cells coming from lymph node and expanding in tumor. Tumor T cell lymph node origin was a supported hypothesis, not proven.

The lymph nodes were axillary draining lymph nodes from breast cancer patients. The germline CDR1 and CDR2 sequences are LNHDA and SQIVND (reference sequence). The CDR3 loop spans 12 amino acids. In TCRdb, the multiplex PCR reads were re-called with MiXCR into one record per CDR3 protein. Here the sample spans about 180,000 distinct CDR3 sequences, about 30% being singletons. Notes on this clonotype: Its matching antigen is unknown. Just one base apart from a much larger clone, this may be a read error.

This sequence was found in a female donor with breast cancer. Some clones in this sample may be carry-over from other donors' samples. Sequenced: axillary lymph node tissue. This sequence joins TRBV19 and TRBJ1-2; D perhaps matches TRBD1 (5 bases). CDR3 bases: TGTGCCAGTAGTCGGGGGGTCTATGGCTACGCCTTC. This gives the protein CASSRGVYGYAF. The full variable domain, in which reference TRBV19 and TRBJ1-2 provide the parts outside the CDR3, is DGGITQSPKYLFRKEGQNVTLSCEQNLNHDAMYWYRQDPGQGLRLIYYSQIVNDFQKGDIAEGYSVSREKKESFPLTVTSAQKNPTAFYLCASSRGVYGYAFGSGTRLTVV.